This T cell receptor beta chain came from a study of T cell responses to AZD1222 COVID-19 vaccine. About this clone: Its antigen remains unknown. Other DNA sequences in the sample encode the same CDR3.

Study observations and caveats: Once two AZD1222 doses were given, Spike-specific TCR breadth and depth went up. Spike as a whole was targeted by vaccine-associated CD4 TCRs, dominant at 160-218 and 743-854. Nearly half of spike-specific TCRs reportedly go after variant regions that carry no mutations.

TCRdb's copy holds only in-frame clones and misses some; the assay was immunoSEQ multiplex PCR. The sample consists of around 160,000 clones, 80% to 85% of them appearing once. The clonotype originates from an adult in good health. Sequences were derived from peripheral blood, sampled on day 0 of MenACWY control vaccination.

CDR3 in amino acids: CASSQVRGNEQFF. The CDR3 nucleotides are TGTGCCAGCAGCCAAGTCAGGGGCAATGAGCAGTTCTTC. The chain links TRBV3-1 (or the pseudogene TRBV3-2) to TRBJ2-1, with TRBD1 as a possible D gene (6 bases). The CDR3 runs to 13 residues. Trimming stripped 1 base from V and 6 bases from J, with 7 bases between. The germline CDR1 and CDR2 sequences are LGHDT and YNNKEL (reference sequence).